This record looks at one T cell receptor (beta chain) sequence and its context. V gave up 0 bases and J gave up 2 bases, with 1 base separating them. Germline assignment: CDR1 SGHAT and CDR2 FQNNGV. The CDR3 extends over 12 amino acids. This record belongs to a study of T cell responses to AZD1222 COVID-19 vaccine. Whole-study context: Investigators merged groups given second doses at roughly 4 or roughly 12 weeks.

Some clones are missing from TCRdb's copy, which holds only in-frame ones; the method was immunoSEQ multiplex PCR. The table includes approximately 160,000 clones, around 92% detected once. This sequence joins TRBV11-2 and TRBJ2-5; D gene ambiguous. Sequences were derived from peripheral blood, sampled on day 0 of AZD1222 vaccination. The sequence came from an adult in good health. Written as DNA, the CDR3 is TGTGCCAGCAGCTTAGATCAAGAGACCCAGTACTTC. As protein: CASSLDQETQYF.